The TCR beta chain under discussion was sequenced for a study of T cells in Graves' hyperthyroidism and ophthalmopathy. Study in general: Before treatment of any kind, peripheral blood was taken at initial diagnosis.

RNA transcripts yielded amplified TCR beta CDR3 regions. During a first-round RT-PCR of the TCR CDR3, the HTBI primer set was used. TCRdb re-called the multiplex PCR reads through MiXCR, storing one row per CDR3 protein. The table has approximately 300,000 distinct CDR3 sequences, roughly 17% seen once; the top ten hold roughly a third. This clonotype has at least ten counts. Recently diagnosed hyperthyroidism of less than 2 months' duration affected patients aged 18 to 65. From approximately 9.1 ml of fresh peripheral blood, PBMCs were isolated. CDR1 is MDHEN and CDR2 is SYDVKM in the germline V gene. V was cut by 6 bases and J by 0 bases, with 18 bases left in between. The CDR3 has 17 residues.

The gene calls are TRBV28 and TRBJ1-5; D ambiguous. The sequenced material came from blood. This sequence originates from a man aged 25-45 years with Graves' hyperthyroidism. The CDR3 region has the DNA TGTGCCAGCAGCTCGGAGGGCGTAACGGCTAGCAATCAGCCCCAGCATTTT. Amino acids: CASSSEGVTASNQPQHF.